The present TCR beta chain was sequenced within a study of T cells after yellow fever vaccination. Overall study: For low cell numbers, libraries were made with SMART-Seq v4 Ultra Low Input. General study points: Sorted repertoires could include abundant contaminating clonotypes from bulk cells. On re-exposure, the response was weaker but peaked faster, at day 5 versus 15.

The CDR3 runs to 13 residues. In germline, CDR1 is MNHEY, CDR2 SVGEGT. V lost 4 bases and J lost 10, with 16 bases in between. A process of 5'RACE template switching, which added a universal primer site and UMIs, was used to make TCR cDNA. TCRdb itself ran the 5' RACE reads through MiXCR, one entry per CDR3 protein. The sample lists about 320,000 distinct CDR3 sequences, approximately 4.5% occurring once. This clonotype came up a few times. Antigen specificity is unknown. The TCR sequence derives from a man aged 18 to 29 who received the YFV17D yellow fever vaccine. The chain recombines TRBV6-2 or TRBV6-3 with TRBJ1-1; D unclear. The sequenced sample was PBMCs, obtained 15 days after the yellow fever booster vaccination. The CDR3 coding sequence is TGTGCCAGCAGTTCGGTCCCGAACTACGGAGCTTTCTTT. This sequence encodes CASSSVPNYGAFF.